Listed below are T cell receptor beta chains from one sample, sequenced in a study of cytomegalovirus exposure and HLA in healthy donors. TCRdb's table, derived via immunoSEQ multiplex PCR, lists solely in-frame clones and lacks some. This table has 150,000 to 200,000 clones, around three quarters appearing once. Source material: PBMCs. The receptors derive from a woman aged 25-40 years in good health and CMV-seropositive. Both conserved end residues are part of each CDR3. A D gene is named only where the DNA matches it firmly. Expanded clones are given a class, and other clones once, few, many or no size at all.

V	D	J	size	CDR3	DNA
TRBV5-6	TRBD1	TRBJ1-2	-	CASSLKQGEANYGYTF	TGTGCCAGCAGCTTGAAGCAGGGGGAAGCTAACTATGGCTACACCTTC
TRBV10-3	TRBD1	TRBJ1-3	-	CAISRQGVGSPGNTIYF	TGTGCCATCAGTCGACAGGGGGTAGGTTCGCCTGGAAACACCATATATTTT
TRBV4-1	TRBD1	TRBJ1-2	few	CASSLFQTGDYGYTF	TGCGCCAGCAGCCTTTTTCAGACAGGGGACTATGGCTACACCTTC
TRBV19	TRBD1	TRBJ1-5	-	CANPLRDRDNQPQHF	TGTGCCAACCCACTCCGGGACAGGGACAATCAGCCCCAGCATTTT
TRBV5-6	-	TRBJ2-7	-	CASSLATRLEQYF	TGTGCCAGCAGCTTGGCGACGCGACTCGAGCAGTACTTC
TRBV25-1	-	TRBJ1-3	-	CASSITGSGNTIYF	TGTGCCAGCAGTATTACAGGATCTGGAAACACCATATATTTT
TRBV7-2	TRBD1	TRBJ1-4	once	CASSLDRGGEKLFF	TGTGCCAGCAGCTTAGACAGGGGAGGTGAAAAACTGTTTTTT
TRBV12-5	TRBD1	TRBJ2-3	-	CASGWGQLTSTDTQYF	TGTGCTAGTGGTTGGGGACAGTTAACTAGCACAGATACGCAGTATTTT
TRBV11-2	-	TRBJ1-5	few	CASSLGYHIASNQPQHF	TGTGCCAGCAGCCTAGGATACCATATAGCCAGCAATCAGCCCCAGCATTTT
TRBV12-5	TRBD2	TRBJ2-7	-	CASGPRTSGYSYEQYF	TGTGCTAGTGGTCCCCGAACTAGCGGGTATTCCTACGAGCAGTACTTC
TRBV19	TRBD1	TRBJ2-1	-	CASSTQTGSHEQFF	TGTGCCAGTAGTACGCAGACAGGGTCCCATGAGCAGTTCTTC
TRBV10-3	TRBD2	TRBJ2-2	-	CAISGPGLGTTGELFF	TGTGCCATCAGTGGACCGGGACTAGGGACTACCGGGGAGCTGTTTTTT
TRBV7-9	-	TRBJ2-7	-	CASSLTRITAEQYF	TGTGCCAGCAGCCTTACTAGGATAACTGCCGAGCAGTACTTC
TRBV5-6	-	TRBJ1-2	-	CASSLGRGHGYTF	TGTGCCAGCAGCTTGGGTAGGGGCCATGGCTACACCTTC
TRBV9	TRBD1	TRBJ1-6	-	CASSVGGQGRSPLHF	TGTGCCAGCAGCGTCGGGGGACAGGGGAGATCACCCCTCCACTTT
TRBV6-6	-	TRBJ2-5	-	CASSDRASGVTQYF	TGTGCCAGCAGTGACCGGGCCTCGGGGGTGACCCAGTACTTC
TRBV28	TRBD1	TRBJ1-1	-	CASSSETGKRETFF	TGTGCCAGCAGCTCTGAGACAGGGAAAAGGGAAACTTTCTTT
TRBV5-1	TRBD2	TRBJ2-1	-	CASSFNSGSSYNEQFF	TGCGCCAGCAGCTTTAATAGCGGGAGCTCCTACAATGAGCAGTTCTTC
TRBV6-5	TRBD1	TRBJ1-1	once	CASSRQGPGTEAFF	TGTGCCAGCAGTCGACAGGGGCCGGGCACTGAAGCTTTCTTT
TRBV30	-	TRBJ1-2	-	CAWSQEANYGYTF	TGTGCCTGGAGCCAGGAAGCTAACTATGGCTACACCTTC
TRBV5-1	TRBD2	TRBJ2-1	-	CASSFVLAGVEEQFF	TGCGCCAGCAGCTTCGTACTAGCGGGAGTCGAGGAACAGTTCTTC
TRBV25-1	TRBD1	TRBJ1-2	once	CASSESDRDYGYTF	TGTGCCAGCAGCGAATCGGACAGGGACTATGGCTACACCTTC
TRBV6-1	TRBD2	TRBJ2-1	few	CASSVGLAGELNEQFF	TGTGCCAGCAGTGTAGGACTAGCGGGAGAGCTGAATGAGCAGTTCTTC
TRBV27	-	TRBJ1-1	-	CASSFSQTGLGTEAFF	TGTGCCAGCAGTTTCTCTCAGACAGGTCTGGGGACTGAAGCTTTCTTT
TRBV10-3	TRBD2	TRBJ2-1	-	CAISEVPSGVLSSYNEQFF	TGTGCCATCAGTGAGGTTCCCAGCGGGGTTTTAAGCTCCTACAATGAGCAGTTCTTC
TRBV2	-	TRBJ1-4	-	CASSEVQEGLGEKLFF	TGTGCCAGCAGTGAAGTACAGGAAGGTTTGGGTGAAAAACTGTTTTTT
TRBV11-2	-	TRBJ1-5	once	CASSLERYQPQHF	TGTGCCAGCAGCTTAGAGAGGTATCAGCCCCAGCATTTT
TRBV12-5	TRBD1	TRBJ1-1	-	CASAQTGVITEAFF	TGTGCTAGTGCTCAGACAGGGGTGATCACTGAAGCTTTCTTT
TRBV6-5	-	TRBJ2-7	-	CASSKNRDNYEQYF	TGTGCCAGCAGCAAAAACCGGGACAACTACGAGCAGTACTTC
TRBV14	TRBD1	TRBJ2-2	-	CASSQDPGQGPTGELFF	TGTGCCAGCAGCCAAGACCCTGGACAGGGCCCTACCGGGGAGCTGTTTTTT
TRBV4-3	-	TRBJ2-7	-	CASSQEGGYEQYF	TGCGCCAGCAGCCAGGAAGGGGGCTACGAGCAGTACTTC
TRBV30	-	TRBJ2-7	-	CAWSTGSSYEQYF	TGTGCCTGGTCAACGGGGAGCTCCTACGAGCAGTACTTC
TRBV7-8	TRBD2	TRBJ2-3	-	CASSLAPGLQHGGIDTQYF	TGTGCCAGCAGCTTAGCGCCGGGACTCCAACACGGGGGGATAGATACGCAGTATTTT
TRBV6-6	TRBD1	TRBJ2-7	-	CASSAIRDRGREQYF	TGTGCCAGCAGTGCTATCCGGGACAGGGGGCGCGAGCAGTACTTC
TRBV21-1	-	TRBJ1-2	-	CASSPPRYGYTF	TGTGCCAGCAGCCCCCCGAGGTACGGCTACACCTTC
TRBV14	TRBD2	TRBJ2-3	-	CASSQDPSGRTTDTQYF	TGTGCCAGCAGCCAAGATCCTAGCGGGAGGACCACAGATACGCAGTATTTT
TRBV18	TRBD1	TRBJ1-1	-	CASSLGQAMNTEAFF	TGTGCCAGCTCACTCGGACAGGCCATGAACACTGAAGCTTTCTTT
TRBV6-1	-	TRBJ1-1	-	CASSPGRNTEAFF	TGTGCCAGCAGTCCAGGTCGGAACACTGAAGCTTTCTTT
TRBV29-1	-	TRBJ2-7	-	CSVGRGQNYEQYF	TGCAGCGTTGGAAGGGGCCAGAACTACGAGCAGTACTTC
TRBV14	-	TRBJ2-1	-	CASSQTQYNEQFF	TGTGCCAGCAGCCAGACACAATACAATGAGCAGTTCTTC
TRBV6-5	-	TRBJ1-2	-	CASSYSGGRNGYTF	TGTGCCAGCAGTTACTCAGGGGGTCGGAATGGCTACACCTTC